This T cell receptor beta chain originates from a study of T-cell memory formation after mild COVID-19. Findings of the study overall: Clones that contracted from day 15 to 85 had balanced CD4/CD8; later expanders were CD4+ biased. Contracting CD4+ clones lay largely in CM and EM, with CD8+ ones residing in EMRA. There were some responding clones in pre-infection memory, which suggested that cross-reactive memory had joined.

This clonotype was detected only once. Its antigen is unidentified. From 5'RACE with constant-segment primers came TCR alpha and TCR beta cDNA libraries that carried sample barcodes and UMIs. Each CDR3 protein gets one entry after TCRdb re-called the 5' RACE reads with MiXCR. This sample has 300,000 to 350,000 distinct CDR3 sequences; roughly 21% occur once, and the top ten carry 20% to 25%. This CDR3 comprises 13 residues. Germline V lookup: CDR1 DFQATT, CDR2 SNEGSKA (reference sequence). The rearrangement links TRBV20-1 to TRBJ2-7; 7 positions agree with TRBD1. The specimen sequenced was PBMCs or a T cell subset sorted from them (not recorded which). The source of this sequence is a man younger than 30 who had mild COVID-19 (a few samples of this study predate the infection). Cell type and time point are not known. CDR3: CSARGRGHYEQHV. CDR3 nucleotides: TGCAGTGCTAGAGGAAGGGGGCACTACGAGCAGCACGTC.